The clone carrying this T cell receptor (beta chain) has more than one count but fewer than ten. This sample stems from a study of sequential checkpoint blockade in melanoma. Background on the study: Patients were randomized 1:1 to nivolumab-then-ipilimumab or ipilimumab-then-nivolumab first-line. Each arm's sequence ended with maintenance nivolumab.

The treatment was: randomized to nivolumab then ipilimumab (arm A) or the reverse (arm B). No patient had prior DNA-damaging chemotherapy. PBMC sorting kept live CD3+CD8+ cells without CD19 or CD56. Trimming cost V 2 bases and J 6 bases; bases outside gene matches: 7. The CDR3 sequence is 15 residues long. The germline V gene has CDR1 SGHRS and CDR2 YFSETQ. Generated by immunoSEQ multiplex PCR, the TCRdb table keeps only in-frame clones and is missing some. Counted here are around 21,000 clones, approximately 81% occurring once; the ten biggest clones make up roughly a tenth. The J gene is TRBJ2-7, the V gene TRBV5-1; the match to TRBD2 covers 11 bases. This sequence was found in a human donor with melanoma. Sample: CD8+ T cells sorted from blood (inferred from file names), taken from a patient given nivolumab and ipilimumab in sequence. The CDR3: CASSFLSGRAGEQYF. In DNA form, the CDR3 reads TGCGCCAGCAGCTTCCTTAGCGGGAGGGCGGGCGAGCAGTACTTC.